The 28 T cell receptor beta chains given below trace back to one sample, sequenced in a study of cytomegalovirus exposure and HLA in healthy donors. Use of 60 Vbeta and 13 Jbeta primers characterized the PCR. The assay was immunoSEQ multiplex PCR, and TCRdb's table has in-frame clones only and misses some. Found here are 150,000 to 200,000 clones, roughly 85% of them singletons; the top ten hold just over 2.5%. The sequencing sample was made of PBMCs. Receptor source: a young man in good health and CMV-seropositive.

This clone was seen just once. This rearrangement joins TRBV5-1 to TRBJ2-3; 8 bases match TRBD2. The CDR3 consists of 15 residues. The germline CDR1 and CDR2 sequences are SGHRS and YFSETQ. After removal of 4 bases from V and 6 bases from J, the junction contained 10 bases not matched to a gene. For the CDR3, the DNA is TGCGCCAGCAGCCCAACTAGCGGCCGAGGGGATACGCAGTATTTT. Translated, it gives CASSPTSGRGDTQYF.

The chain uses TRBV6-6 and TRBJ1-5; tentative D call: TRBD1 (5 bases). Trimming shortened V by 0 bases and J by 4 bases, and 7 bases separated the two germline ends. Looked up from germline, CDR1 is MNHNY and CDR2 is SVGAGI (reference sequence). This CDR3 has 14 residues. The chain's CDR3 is CASSYSEGNQPQHF. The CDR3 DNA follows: TGTGCCAGCAGTTACTCGGAGGGGAATCAGCCCCAGCATTTT.

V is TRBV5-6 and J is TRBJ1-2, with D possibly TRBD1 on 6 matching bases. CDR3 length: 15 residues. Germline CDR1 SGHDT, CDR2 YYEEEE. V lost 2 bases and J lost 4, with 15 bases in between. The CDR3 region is CASSLGAIGGYGYTF. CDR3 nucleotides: TGTGCCAGCAGCTTAGGGGCGATAGGGGGCTATGGCTACACCTTC.

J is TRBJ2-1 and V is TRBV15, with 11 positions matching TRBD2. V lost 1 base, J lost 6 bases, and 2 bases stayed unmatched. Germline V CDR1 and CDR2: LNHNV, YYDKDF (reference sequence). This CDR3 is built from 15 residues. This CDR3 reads CATSRGLAGINEQFF. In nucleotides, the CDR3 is TGTGCCACCAGCAGAGGACTAGCGGGAATCAATGAGCAGTTCTTC.

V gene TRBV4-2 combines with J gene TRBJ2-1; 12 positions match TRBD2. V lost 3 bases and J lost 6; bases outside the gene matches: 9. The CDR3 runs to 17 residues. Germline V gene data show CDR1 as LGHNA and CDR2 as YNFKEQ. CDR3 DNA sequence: TGTGCCAGCAGCCAGGGCAAGCTGACTAGCGGGAGCAATGAGCAGTTCTTC. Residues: CASSQGKLTSGSNEQFF.

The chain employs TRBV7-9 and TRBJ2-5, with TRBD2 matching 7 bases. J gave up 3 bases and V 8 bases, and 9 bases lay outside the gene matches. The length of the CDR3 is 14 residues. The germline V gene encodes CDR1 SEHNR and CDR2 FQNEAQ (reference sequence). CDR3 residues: CASPPLAGEETQYF. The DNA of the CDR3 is TGTGCCAGCCCTCCTCTGGCGGGAGAAGAGACCCAGTACTTC. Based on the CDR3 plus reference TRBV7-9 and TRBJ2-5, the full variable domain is DTGVSQNPRHKITKRGQNVTFRCDPISEHNRLYWYRQTLGQGPEFLTYFQNEAQLEKSRLLSDRFSAERPKGSFSTLEIQRTEQGDSAMYLCASPPLAGEETQYFGPGTRLLVL.

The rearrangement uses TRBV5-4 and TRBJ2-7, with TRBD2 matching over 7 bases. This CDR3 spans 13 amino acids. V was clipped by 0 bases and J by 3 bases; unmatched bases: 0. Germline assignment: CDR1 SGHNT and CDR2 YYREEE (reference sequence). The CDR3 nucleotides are TGTGCCAGCAGCTTGGGGGAGGGCTACGAGCAGTACTTC. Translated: CASSLGEGYEQYF.

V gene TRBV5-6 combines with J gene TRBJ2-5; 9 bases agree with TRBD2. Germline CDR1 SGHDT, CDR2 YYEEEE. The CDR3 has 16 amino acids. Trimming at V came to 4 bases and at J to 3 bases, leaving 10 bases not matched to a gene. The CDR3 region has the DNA TGTGCCAGCAGCCCGGAGGGCGGGAGGGCCGAAGAGACCCAGTACTTC. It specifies CASSPEGGRAEETQYF.

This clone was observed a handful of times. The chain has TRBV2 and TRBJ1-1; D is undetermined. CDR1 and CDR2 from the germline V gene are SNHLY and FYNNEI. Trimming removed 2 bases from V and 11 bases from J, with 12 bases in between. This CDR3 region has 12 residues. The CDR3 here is CASSERINGAFF. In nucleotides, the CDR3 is TGTGCCAGCAGTGAACGAATAAACGGGGCTTTCTTT.

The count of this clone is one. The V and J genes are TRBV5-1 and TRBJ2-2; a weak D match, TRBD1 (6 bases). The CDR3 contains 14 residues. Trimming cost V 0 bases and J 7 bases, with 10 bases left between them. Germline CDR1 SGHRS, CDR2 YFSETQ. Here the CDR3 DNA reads TGCGCCAGCAGCTTGGACAGGGAAGGCGGGGAGCTGTTTTTT. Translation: CASSLDREGGELFF.

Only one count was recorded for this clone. The CDR3 nucleotides read TGTGCCAGCAGCACGAGCTGGACCGGGGAGCTGTTTTTT. Amino acid sequence: CASSTSWTGELFF. The chain combines TRBV7-9 with TRBJ2-2; D is unresolved. The CDR3 is 13 amino acids. CDR1 SEHNR and CDR2 FQNEAQ come from the germline V gene (reference sequence). Trimming removed 5 bases from V and 5 bases from J, with 9 bases in between.

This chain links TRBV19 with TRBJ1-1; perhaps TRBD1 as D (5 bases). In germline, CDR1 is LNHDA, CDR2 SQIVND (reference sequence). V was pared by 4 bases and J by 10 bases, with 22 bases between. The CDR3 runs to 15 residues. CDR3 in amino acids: CASSKGSSTVVPAFF. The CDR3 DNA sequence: TGTGCCAGTAGTAAGGGGTCATCCACGGTGGTCCCAGCTTTCTTT.

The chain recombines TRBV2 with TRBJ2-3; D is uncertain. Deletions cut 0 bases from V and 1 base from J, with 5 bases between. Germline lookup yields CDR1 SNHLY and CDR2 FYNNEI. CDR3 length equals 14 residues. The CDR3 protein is CASSEAWRTDTQYF. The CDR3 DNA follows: TGTGCCAGCAGTGAAGCATGGCGCACAGATACGCAGTATTTT.

The CDR3 loop is CASSLAPRGDYGYTF. DNA of the CDR3: TGTGCCAGCAGCTTAGCCCCCAGGGGGGACTATGGCTACACCTTC. This chain links TRBV7-9 with TRBJ1-2, with 7 nucleotides matching TRBD1. With V trimmed by 0 bases and J by 3 bases, 4 bases remained unmatched. Germline loops: CDR1 SEHNR, CDR2 FQNEAQ (reference sequence). The CDR3 is 15 amino acids.

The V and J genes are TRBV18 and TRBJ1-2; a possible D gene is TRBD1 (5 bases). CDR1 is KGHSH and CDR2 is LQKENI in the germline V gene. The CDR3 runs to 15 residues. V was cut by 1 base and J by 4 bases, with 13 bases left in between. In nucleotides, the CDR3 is TGTGCCAGCTCACCACAACCGGGGGAGGGCTATGGCTACACCTTC. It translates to CASSPQPGEGYGYTF.

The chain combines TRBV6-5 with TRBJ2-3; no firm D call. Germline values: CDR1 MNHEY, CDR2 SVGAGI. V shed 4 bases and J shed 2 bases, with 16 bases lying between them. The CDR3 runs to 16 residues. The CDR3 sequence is CASSSLLQTFTDTQYF. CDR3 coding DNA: TGTGCCAGCAGTTCCCTCCTCCAGACATTCACAGATACGCAGTATTTT.

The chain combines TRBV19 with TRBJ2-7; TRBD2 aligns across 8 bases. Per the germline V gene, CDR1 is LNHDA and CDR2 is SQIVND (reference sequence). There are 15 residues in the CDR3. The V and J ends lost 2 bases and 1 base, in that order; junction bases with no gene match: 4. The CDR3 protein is CASSIYSGSSYEQYF. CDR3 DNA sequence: TGTGCCAGTAGTATATACAGCGGGAGTTCCTACGAGCAGTACTTC.

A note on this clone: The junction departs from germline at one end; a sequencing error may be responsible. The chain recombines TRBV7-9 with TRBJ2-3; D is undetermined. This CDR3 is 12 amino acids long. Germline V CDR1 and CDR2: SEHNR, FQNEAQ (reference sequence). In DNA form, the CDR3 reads TGTTCCAGCAGCTTCCGGTCGGATACGCAGTATTTT. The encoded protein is CSSSFRSDTQYF.

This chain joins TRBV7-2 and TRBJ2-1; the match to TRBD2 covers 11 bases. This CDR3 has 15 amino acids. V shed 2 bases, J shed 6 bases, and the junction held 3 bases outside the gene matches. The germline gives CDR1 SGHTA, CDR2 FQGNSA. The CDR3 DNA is TGTGCCAGCAGCTTATGGACTAGCGGGCCCAATGAGCAGTTCTTC. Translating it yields CASSLWTSGPNEQFF.

The DNA of the CDR3 is TGTGCCAGCAGCCTGACAGTCTACGAGCAGTACTTC. It yields the protein CASSLTVYEQYF. This chain uses TRBV11-2 with TRBJ2-7; possible D gene TRBD1, 5 bases. V was pared by 5 bases and J by 3 bases, with 8 bases between. The CDR3 has 12 residues. From germline, CDR1 is SGHAT and CDR2 FQNNGV.

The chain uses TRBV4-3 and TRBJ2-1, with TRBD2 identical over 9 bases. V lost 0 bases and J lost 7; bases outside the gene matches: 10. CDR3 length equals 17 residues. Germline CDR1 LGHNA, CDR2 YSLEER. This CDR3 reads CASSQDQVAGEPNEQFF. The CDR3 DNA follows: TGCGCCAGCAGCCAAGATCAAGTAGCGGGAGAGCCGAATGAGCAGTTCTTC.

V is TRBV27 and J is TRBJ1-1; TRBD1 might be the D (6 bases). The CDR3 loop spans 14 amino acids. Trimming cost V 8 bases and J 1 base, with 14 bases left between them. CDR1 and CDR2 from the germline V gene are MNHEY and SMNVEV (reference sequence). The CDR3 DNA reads TGTGCCAGCGGGCAGACAGGAGCGAACACTGAAGCTTTCTTT. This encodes CASGQTGANTEAFF.

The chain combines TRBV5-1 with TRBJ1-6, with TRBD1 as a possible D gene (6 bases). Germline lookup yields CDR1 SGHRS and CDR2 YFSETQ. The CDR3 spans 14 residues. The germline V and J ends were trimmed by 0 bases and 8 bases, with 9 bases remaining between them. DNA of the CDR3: TGCGCCAGCAGCTTGGACAGGGACGATTCACCCCTCCACTTT. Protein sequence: CASSLDRDDSPLHF.

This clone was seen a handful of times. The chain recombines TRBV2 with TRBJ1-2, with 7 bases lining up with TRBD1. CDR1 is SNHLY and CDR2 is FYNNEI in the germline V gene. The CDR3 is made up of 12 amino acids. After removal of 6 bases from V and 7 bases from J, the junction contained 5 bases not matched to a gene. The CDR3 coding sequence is TGTGCCAGCAGGGGACAGTTAAGTGGCTACACCTTC. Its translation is CASRGQLSGYTF. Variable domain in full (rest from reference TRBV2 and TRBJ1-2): EPEVTQTPSHQVTQMGQEVILRCVPISNHLYFYWYRQILGQKVEFLVSFYNNEISEKSEIFDDQFSVERPDGSNFTLKIRSTKLEDSAMYFCASRGQLSGYTFGSGTRLTVV.

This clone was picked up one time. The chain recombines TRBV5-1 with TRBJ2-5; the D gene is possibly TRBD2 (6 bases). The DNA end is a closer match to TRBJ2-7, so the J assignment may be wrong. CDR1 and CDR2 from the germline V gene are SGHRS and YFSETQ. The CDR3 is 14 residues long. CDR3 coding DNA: TGCGCCAGCAGAGTATCAGCGGGCTCCTACGAGCAGTACTTC. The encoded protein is CASRVSAGSYEQYF.

In nucleotides, the CDR3 is TGTGCCAGCAGCTTGGTGCAGGGAAACTACGAGCAGTACTTC. Encoded protein: CASSLVQGNYEQYF. The chain combines TRBV5-5 with TRBJ2-7; a possible D gene is TRBD1 (5 bases). Per germline, CDR1 SGHKS and CDR2 YYEKEE (reference sequence). Between the trimmed V and J ends, which lost 0 bases and 3 bases, there was a span of 10 bases. CDR3 length: 14 amino acids.

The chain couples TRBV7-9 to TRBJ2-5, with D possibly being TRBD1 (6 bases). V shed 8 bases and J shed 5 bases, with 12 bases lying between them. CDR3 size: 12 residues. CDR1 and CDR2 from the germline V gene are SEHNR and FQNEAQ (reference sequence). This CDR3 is CASARGRETQYF. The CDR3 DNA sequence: TGTGCCAGCGCCAGGGGAAGGGAGACCCAGTACTTC.

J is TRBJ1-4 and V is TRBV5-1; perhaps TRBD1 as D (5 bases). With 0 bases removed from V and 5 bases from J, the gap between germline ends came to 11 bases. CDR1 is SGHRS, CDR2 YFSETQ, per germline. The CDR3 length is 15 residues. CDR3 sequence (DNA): TGCGCCAGCAGCTTGGTTGTCGGGGGAAATGAAAAACTGTTTTTT. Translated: CASSLVVGGNEKLFF.